This T cell receptor (beta chain) was captured by sequencing in a study of T cells in Graves' hyperthyroidism and ophthalmopathy. This clonotype was counted ten times or more. Its antigen is not known. Amplified TCR beta CDR3 regions derived from RNA transcripts. When the TCR CDR3 underwent first-round RT-PCR, the HTBI primer set was used. MiXCR, run by TCRdb on the multiplex PCR reads, gives a single entry per CDR3 protein. In the table there are around 300,000 distinct CDR3 sequences, roughly 14% of which are singletons. CDR1 and CDR2 (germline): LGHDT, YNNKEL (reference sequence). CDR3 length: 14 amino acids. The V gene lost 5 bases and the J gene lost 2 bases, with 12 bases spanning the gap. Points from the study as a whole: The model's output predicted ophthalmopathy at a median of approximately 6.5 months prior to onset.

The gene calls are TRBV3-1 and TRBJ1-1; tentative D call: TRBD1 (5 bases). The TCR was taken from a woman aged 25 to 39 with Graves' hyperthyroidism. Sequenced: blood. The CDR3 bases are TGTGCCAGCAGCTTACGACAGCCTAACACTGAAGCTTTCTTT. Translating it yields CASSLRQPNTEAFF.